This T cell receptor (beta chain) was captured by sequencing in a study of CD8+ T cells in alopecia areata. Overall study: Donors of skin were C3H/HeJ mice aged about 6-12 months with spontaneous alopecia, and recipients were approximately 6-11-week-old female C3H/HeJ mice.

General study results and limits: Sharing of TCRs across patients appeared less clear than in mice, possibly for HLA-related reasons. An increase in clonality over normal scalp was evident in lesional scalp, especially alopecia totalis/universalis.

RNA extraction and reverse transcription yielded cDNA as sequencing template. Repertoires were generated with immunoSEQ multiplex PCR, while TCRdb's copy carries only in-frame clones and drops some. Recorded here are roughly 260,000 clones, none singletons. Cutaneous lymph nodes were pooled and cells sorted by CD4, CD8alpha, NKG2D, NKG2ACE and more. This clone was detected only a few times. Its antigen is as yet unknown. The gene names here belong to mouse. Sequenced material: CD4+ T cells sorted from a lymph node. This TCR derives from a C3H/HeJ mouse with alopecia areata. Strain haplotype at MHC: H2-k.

Partial CDR3 DNA: TGTGCCAGCAGCCCCCAGAGGGACACA. Translating it yields CASSPQRDT. The entire CDR3 is CASSPQRDTEVFF. The V gene is TRBV5, the J gene TRBJ1-1; D remains unclear. The CDR3 is cut off 4 residues early in the read; its end comes from the germline J gene. The CDR3 extends over 13 amino acids. V was pared by 4 bases and J by 3 bases, with 9 bases between. Germline V gene lookup returns CDR1 LGHNA and CDR2 YNLKQL (reference sequence).